This T cell receptor beta chain appears in the sequencing data of a study of CD8+ T cells in alopecia areata. Whole-study results and caveats: Throughout tofacitinib, many expanded lesional clones continued to persist in scalp and blood.

As for this clone: Its antigen is currently unknown.

Extraction of RNA preceded its reverse transcription into cDNA, which served as the sequencing template. Libraries were prepared by immunoSEQ multiplex PCR; TCRdb keeps only in-frame clonotypes and omits some of them. This table holds 150,000 to 200,000 clones, less than 65% found once. This sample's treatment: oral pan-JAK inhibitor, 5-10 mg twice daily. CDR3 length: 13 residues. The V end lost 4 bases, the J end lost 5 bases, and 12 bases lay between the germline ends. CDR1 is SQVTM, CDR2 ANQGSEA, per germline. The TCR sequence derives from a human donor with alopecia areata. Sequencing used CD4+ T cells sorted from blood, obtained at week 24, from a patient treated with tofacitinib. This chain links TRBV29-1 with TRBJ2-4; unclear D gene. The CDR3 loop reads CSVAPVLQNIQYF. CDR3 DNA: TGCAGCGTTGCCCCCGTGTTGCAAAACATTCAGTACTTC.